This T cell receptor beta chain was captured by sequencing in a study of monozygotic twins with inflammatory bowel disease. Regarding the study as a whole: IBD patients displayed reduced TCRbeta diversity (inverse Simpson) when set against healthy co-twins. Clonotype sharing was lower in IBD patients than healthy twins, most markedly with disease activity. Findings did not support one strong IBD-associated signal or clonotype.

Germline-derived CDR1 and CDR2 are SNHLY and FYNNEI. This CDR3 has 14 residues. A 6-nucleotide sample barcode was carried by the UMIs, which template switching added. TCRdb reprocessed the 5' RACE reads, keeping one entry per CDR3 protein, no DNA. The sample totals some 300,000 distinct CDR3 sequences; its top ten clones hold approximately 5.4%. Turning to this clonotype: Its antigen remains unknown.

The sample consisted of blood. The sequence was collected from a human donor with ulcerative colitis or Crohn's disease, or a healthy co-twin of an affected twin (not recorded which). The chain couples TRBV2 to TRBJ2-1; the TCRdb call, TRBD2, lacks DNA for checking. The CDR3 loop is CASIALAGRNEQFF.